The present T cell receptor beta chain was sequenced within a study of monozygotic twins with cystic fibrosis. The CDR3 has 13 residues. CDR1 is MDHEN and CDR2 is SYDVKM in the germline V gene. Trimming pared 4 bases from V and 6 bases from J, leaving 13 bases between. Generated by immunoSEQ multiplex PCR, the TCRdb table keeps only in-frame clones and is missing some. The sample shows fewer than 10,000 clones, 98% of them seen only once. Study-level results: The repertoire was suggested to be naive-dominated, clonality median approximately 0.009. V usage most resembled the co-twin in 13 of 16 pairs. Age, concordance and disease severity did not associate with shared CDR3 numbers.

As concerns this clone: The antigen is undetermined.

This TCR was recovered from a girl aged 2 to 9 with cystic fibrosis. The sequenced material came from blood. The genes are TRBV28 and TRBJ2-7; a possible D gene is TRBD2 (6 bases). For the CDR3, the DNA is TGTGCCAGCAGTTCCTCCCGGACTATCGAGCAGTACTTC. Translating it yields CASSSSRTIEQYF.